The 28 T cell receptor beta chains reported below all come from one sample, sequenced in a study of cytomegalovirus exposure and HLA in healthy donors. PCR employed 60 Vbeta and 13 Jbeta primers. Profiled with immunoSEQ multiplex PCR; TCRdb holds only in-frame clones, not every one. The sample consists of 150,000 or so clones, under 85% of them appearing once. Sequencing was performed on PBMCs. Receptors were obtained from a male donor in good health and CMV-seropositive.

The DNA of the CDR3 is TGTGCCAGCAGCTTAGTAGCGGGGGACTCCTACGAGCAGTACTTC. It translates to CASSLVAGDSYEQYF. This chain joins TRBV7-2 and TRBJ2-7; 9 nucleotides agree with TRBD2. The CDR3 length is 15 residues. The germline CDR1 and CDR2 sequences are SGHTA and FQGNSA. The V gene end was trimmed by 1 base and the J gene end by 0 bases; junction bases not matched to a gene: 1.

This clone was detected only a few times. The CDR3 sequence: CSVPKGGQGDYGYTF. DNA for the CDR3: TGCAGCGTTCCCAAGGGCGGACAGGGCGACTATGGCTACACCTTC. This chain connects TRBV29-1 to TRBJ1-2, with 8 bases matching TRBD1. The CDR3 consists of 15 residues. V lost 5 bases and J lost 3; bases outside the gene matches: 11. Looked up from germline, CDR1 is SQVTM and CDR2 is ANQGSEA. Looking up the rest from reference TRBV29-1 and TRBJ1-2 gives the full variable domain: SAVISQKPSRDICQRGTSLTIQCQVDSQVTMMFWYRQQPGQSLTLIATANQGSEATYESGFVIDKFPISRPNLTFSTLTVSNMSPEDSSIYLCSVPKGGQGDYGYTFGSGTRLTVV.

This chain links TRBV28 with TRBJ1-3; no definite D call. The CDR3 spans 16 residues. Germline V gives CDR1 MDHEN, CDR2 SYDVKM. Trimming cost V 6 bases and J 2 bases, with 17 bases left between them. The CDR3 DNA reads as TGTGCCAGCAGCAGCCGCGGGGAGAATCCTGGAAACACCATATATTTT. Protein product: CASSSRGENPGNTIYF.

This clone was detected only a few times. This chain uses TRBV7-8 with TRBJ2-7, with TRBD1 matching over 8 bases. Looked up from germline, CDR1 is SGHVS and CDR2 is FQNEAQ. This CDR3 spans 15 amino acids. The trim removed 1 base at V and 6 bases at J, leaving 8 bases unmatched. CDR3: CASSLEDRGVFEQYF. In DNA form, the CDR3 reads TGTGCCAGCAGCTTAGAAGACAGGGGTGTGTTCGAGCAGTACTTC.

The chain combines TRBV7-2 with TRBJ2-5; 9 nucleotides match TRBD1. The J call is uncertain, as TRBJ2-7 better fits the DNA end. Germline CDR1 and CDR2: SGHTA and FQGNSA. The CDR3 runs 15 residues. The CDR3 is CASSLAGTGYYEQYF. CDR3 nucleotides: TGTGCCAGCAGCTTAGCCGGGACAGGGTACTACGAGCAGTACTTC.

The chain has TRBV5-1 and TRBJ2-3, with TRBD2 matching 16 bases. V lost 4 bases, J lost 0 bases, and 8 bases stayed unmatched. The CDR3 spans 19 residues. The germline V gene encodes CDR1 SGHRS and CDR2 YFSETQ. The CDR3 here is CASSEGLAGGGASTDTQYF. CDR3 DNA sequence: TGCGCCAGCAGCGAGGGACTAGCGGGAGGGGGTGCTAGCACAGATACGCAGTATTTT.

V is TRBV5-1 and J is TRBJ2-7, with D possibly being TRBD1 (5 bases). The germline CDR1 and CDR2 sequences are SGHRS and YFSETQ. The CDR3 spans 14 residues. Deletions cut 0 bases from V and 3 bases from J, with 10 bases between. The CDR3 region has the DNA TGCGCCAGCAGCTTGGCTGGGGCCCTCTACGAGCAGTACTTC. This codes for CASSLAGALYEQYF. The variable domain in full, completed from reference TRBV5-1 and TRBJ2-7, reads KAGVTQTPRYLIKTRGQQVTLSCSPISGHRSVSWYQQTPGQGLQFLFEYFSETQRNKGNFPGRFSGRQFSNSRSEMNVSTLELGDSALYLCASSLAGALYEQYFGPGTRLTVT.

A single count supports this clone. The CDR3 protein is CASSLVGLAGAYEQYF. The CDR3 DNA follows: TGTGCCAGCAGCTTAGTGGGTTTAGCGGGAGCCTACGAGCAGTACTTC. The chain uses TRBV7-8 and TRBJ2-7; 9 positions agree with TRBD2. Germline V CDR1 and CDR2: SGHVS, FQNEAQ. V was pared by 1 base and J by 2 bases, with 6 bases of the junction left unmatched. The CDR3 has 16 residues.

CDR3 loop: CASSPGQGADTQYF. The CDR3 nucleotides read TGTGCCAGCAGTCCAGGACAAGGGGCAGATACGCAGTATTTT. The rearrangement joins TRBV6-5 to TRBJ2-3; TRBD1 is a possible D gene (5 bases). Germline CDR1 reads MNHEY; CDR2 reads SVGAGI. The CDR3 runs 14 residues. V lost 5 bases and J lost 4, with 13 bases in between.

The chain couples TRBV19 to TRBJ2-1; TRBD1 matches at 8 bases. Germline assignment: CDR1 LNHDA and CDR2 SQIVND (reference sequence). The V and J ends lost 3 bases and 10 bases, in that order; junction bases with no gene match: 5. The CDR3 has 13 amino acids. CDR3 sequence reads: CASSISGGWEQFF. CDR3 DNA sequence: TGTGCCAGTAGTATCTCAGGGGGCTGGGAGCAGTTCTTC.

This clone was detected only a few times. V gene TRBV6-6 combines with J gene TRBJ2-3, with unresolved D. From germline, CDR1 is MNHNY and CDR2 SVGAGI (reference sequence). V was cut by 5 bases and J by 4 bases, with 7 bases left in between. CDR3 size: 12 residues. This CDR3 is CASSPGADTQYF. CDR3 coding DNA: TGTGCCAGCAGTCCCGGAGCAGATACGCAGTATTTT.

The chain is built from TRBV30 and TRBJ2-7; D not resolved. Germline lookup yields CDR1 GTSNPN and CDR2 SVGIG (reference sequence). Trimming took off 2 bases at V and 2 bases at J, with 13 bases between the two ends. The CDR3 spans 14 residues. Here the CDR3 reads CAWSSTFLAYEQYF. CDR3 in DNA: TGTGCCTGGAGTAGCACCTTTTTAGCCTACGAGCAGTACTTC.

The V and J genes are TRBV11-3 and TRBJ1-3; 8 positions agree with TRBD1. Germline values: CDR1 SGHNT, CDR2 YENEEA. The CDR3 consists of 15 residues. V gave up 5 bases and J gave up 2 bases; unmatched junction bases: 5. The CDR3 DNA reads TGTGCCAGCAGCCCAGGACAGGGACCTGGAAACACCATATATTTT. Protein product: CASSPGQGPGNTIYF.

Comment on this clone: The same CDR3 arises from other DNA sequences in this sample as well. The chain links TRBV7-6 to TRBJ2-7, with D maybe TRBD2 (6 bases). Trimming stripped 0 bases from V and 7 bases from J, with 7 bases between. The CDR3 loop spans 12 amino acids. Germline CDR1 reads SGHVS; CDR2 reads FNYEAQ. The CDR3 protein is CASSLAGGEQYF. The CDR3 DNA is TGTGCCAGCAGCTTAGCTGGGGGGGAGCAGTACTTC.

This rearrangement joins TRBV28 to TRBJ1-4; 11 nucleotides agree with TRBD1. CDR1 is MDHEN and CDR2 is SYDVKM in the germline V gene. The J segment lost 4 bases and the V segment lost 9 bases, leaving 19 bases of the junction unmatched. The CDR3 sequence is 19 residues long. The CDR3: CASRMYGTGGFRGNEKLFF. The DNA of the CDR3 is TGTGCCAGTAGGATGTATGGGACAGGGGGTTTTAGGGGTAATGAAAAACTGTTTTTT.

The DNA of the CDR3 is TGTGCCAGCAGCTTAAGCGGGAGGTCGGGCGAGCAGTACTTC. This gives the protein CASSLSGRSGEQYF. This sequence joins TRBV5-4 and TRBJ2-7; 9 bases fit TRBD2. Losses at the gene ends were 2 bases for V and 6 bases for J; bases not matched to a gene: 6. Germline-derived CDR1 and CDR2 are SGHNT and YYREEE (reference sequence). The length of the CDR3 is 14 residues.

The V and J genes are TRBV27 and TRBJ2-3; 7 nucleotides align to TRBD1. CDR1 is MNHEY, CDR2 SMNVEV, per germline (reference sequence). V dropped 5 bases and J dropped 2; count of bases not matched to a gene: 4. The CDR3 has 14 residues. The CDR3 reads CASSPTGVTDTQYF. DNA for the CDR3: TGTGCCAGCAGTCCCACAGGGGTCACAGATACGCAGTATTTT.

This chain connects TRBV11-3 to TRBJ2-7; a possible D gene is TRBD1 (6 bases). The CDR3 consists of 12 residues. CDR1 is SGHNT, CDR2 YENEEA, per germline. V lost 2 bases and J 6 bases, leaving 8 bases between the germline ends. The CDR3 loop is CASSLQGSEQYF. Here the CDR3 DNA reads TGTGCCAGCAGCTTACAGGGGAGCGAGCAGTACTTC.

This chain uses TRBV28 with TRBJ2-1; TRBD2 matches at 8 bases. The CDR3 is made up of 16 amino acids. The V gene end was trimmed by 5 bases and the J gene end by 6 bases; junction bases not matched to a gene: 12. Germline V lookup: CDR1 MDHEN, CDR2 SYDVKM. In DNA, the CDR3 is TGTGCCAGCAGTCCTTTAGGAGCGGGAGAACTCAATGAGCAGTTCTTC. Translation: CASSPLGAGELNEQFF. The variable domain in full, with the rest retrieved from reference TRBV28 and TRBJ2-1, is DVKVTQSSRYLVKRTGEKVFLECVQDMDHENMFWYRQDPGLGLRLIYFSYDVKMKEKGDIPEGYSVSREKKERFSLILESASTNQTSMYLCASSPLGAGELNEQFFGPGTRLTVL.

This chain joins TRBV5-4 and TRBJ2-7; 9 nucleotides line up with TRBD1. Germline CDR1 is SGHNT and CDR2 is YYREEE (reference sequence). Trimming took 4 bases from V and 1 from J; bases not matched to a gene: 3. The CDR3 loop spans 14 amino acids. CDR3 region: CASSTGQGSYEQYF. CDR3 bases: TGTGCCAGCAGCACCGGACAGGGGTCCTACGAGCAGTACTTC. The whole variable domain, remainder taken from reference TRBV5-4 and TRBJ2-7, is ETGVTQSPTHLIKTRGQQVTLRCSSQSGHNTVSWYQQALGQGPQFIFQYYREEENGRGNFPPRFSGLQFPNYSSELNVNALELDDSALYLCASSTGQGSYEQYFGPGTRLTVT.

V usage is TRBV19 and J usage is TRBJ2-2; D may be TRBD2 (6 bases). Germline CDR1 is LNHDA and CDR2 is SQIVND (reference sequence). The CDR3 contains 14 residues. The V end was cut by 4 bases, the J end by 5 bases, with 11 bases between. CDR3 sequence (DNA): TGTGCCAGTAGTACCAGGGAGGAGACCGGGGAGCTGTTTTTT. Its protein is CASSTREETGELFF.

V and J are TRBV9 and TRBJ2-1, with D perhaps TRBD2 (7 bases). The CDR3 has 16 amino acids. In germline, CDR1 is SGDLS, CDR2 YYNGEE. V shed 0 bases and J shed 7 bases, with 17 bases lying between them. The CDR3 sequence is CASSVDPGGTRNEQFF. The CDR3 nucleotides read TGTGCCAGCAGCGTAGATCCGGGGGGCACACGGAATGAGCAGTTCTTC.

The rearrangement uses TRBV9 and TRBJ2-1, with D tentatively TRBD2 (5 bases). V shed 0 bases and J shed 1 base, with 8 bases lying between them. Germline CDR1 SGDLS, CDR2 YYNGEE. The CDR3 has 15 amino acids. The CDR3 region is CASSVVRGSYNEQFF. CDR3 sequence (DNA): TGTGCCAGCAGCGTAGTTCGGGGTTCCTACAATGAGCAGTTCTTC.

J is TRBJ2-5 and V is TRBV19; 12 bases fit TRBD1. Trimming at V came to 4 bases and at J to 5 bases, leaving 5 bases not matched to a gene. The CDR3 spans 15 residues. From germline, CDR1 is LNHDA and CDR2 SQIVND (reference sequence). Here the CDR3 DNA reads TGTGCCAGTAGTAAGGGGACAGGGGGCAGGGAGACCCAGTACTTC. This codes for CASSKGTGGRETQYF.

The chain is built from TRBV6-4 and TRBJ1-2; tentative D call: TRBD1 (5 bases). Germline assignment: CDR1 MRHNA and CDR2 SNTAGT. The ends were cut back, 4 bases at V and 7 bases at J, with 13 bases in the middle. The CDR3 runs 13 residues. The CDR3 region is CASSAEEGAGYTF. The CDR3, as DNA: TGTGCCAGCAGTGCCGAGGAAGGGGCTGGCTACACCTTC.

The V and J genes are TRBV11-2 and TRBJ1-4, with D tentatively TRBD1 (6 bases). CDR1 SGHAT and CDR2 FQNNGV come from the germline V gene. Trimming stripped 5 bases from V and 8 bases from J, with 12 bases between. This CDR3 contains 13 residues. This CDR3 reads CASSQGSGEKLFF. In nucleotides, the CDR3 is TGTGCCAGCAGCCAGGGGTCGGGCGAAAAACTGTTTTTT.

The V gene is TRBV10-3, the J gene TRBJ2-1; 11 nucleotides match TRBD2. After removal of 3 bases from V and 6 bases from J, the junction contained 4 bases not matched to a gene. Germline V CDR1 and CDR2: ENHRY, SYGVKD. The CDR3 runs 15 residues. CDR3 nucleotide sequence: TGTGCCATCAGTGATGGGCTAGCGGGAGGCAATGAGCAGTTCTTC. Residues: CAISDGLAGGNEQFF.

J is TRBJ2-7 and V is TRBV4-1; D might be TRBD2 (5 bases). Germline CDR1 and CDR2: MGHRA and YSYEKL. This CDR3 spans 14 amino acids. Trimming stripped 3 bases from V and 2 bases from J, with 11 bases between. This CDR3 is CASSQEDLPYEQYF. CDR3 sequence (DNA): TGCGCCAGCAGCCAGGAGGACCTACCCTACGAGCAGTACTTC.